Sequencing of this T cell receptor beta chain was carried out in a study of blood T cell repertoires in COVID-19. Study summary: Collection of acute and convalescent COVID-19 samples took place in the United States, Italy and Spain. T cells, B-cell-depleted T cells, or PBMCs provided the cDNA or gDNA that served as material.

Trimming cost V 5 bases and J 3 bases; bases outside gene matches: 6. The CDR3 sequence is 14 residues long. The germline V gene has CDR1 SGHTA and CDR2 FQGNSA. This table comes from immunoSEQ multiplex PCR, and its TCRdb copy is limited to in-frame clones, with some not included. The sample has more than 200,000 clones, over 80% seen once. Sequenced input: peripheral blood. The TCR sequence derives from a man aged 40-49 years with acute or convalescent COVID-19. V is TRBV7-2 and J is TRBJ2-7; 8 bases are a match to TRBD2. The CDR3 sequence is CASSPRLAGYEQYF. The CDR3 bases are TGTGCCAGCAGCCCGCGCCTAGCGGGCTACGAGCAGTACTTC.